The next 20 T cell receptor beta chains were all read from a single sample in a study of blood T cell repertoires in COVID-19. Assay: immunoSEQ multiplex PCR; the TCRdb copy retains only in-frame clones and omits some. Of about 220,000 clones in the sample, 82% are singletons; the top ten hold 3% to 4%. The specimen sequenced was PBMCs or T cells enriched from blood (not recorded which). These TCRs come from a woman aged 55 to 70 who had recovered from COVID-19.

The V and J genes are TRBV5-1 and TRBJ2-7, with D tentatively TRBD1 (6 bases). Trimming removed 1 base from V and 1 base from J, with 6 bases in between. Germline V lookup: CDR1 SGHRS, CDR2 YFSETQ. This CDR3 has 13 amino acids. CDR3 sequence reads: CASSLQGSYEQYF. CDR3 in DNA: TGCGCCAGCAGCTTGCAGGGGTCCTACGAGCAGTACTTC.

The chain is built from TRBV20-1 and TRBJ1-2; D gene ambiguous. This CDR3 spans 14 amino acids. Between the trimmed V and J ends, which lost 3 bases and 0 bases, there was a span of 11 bases. CDR1 is DFQATT, CDR2 SNEGSKA, per germline (reference sequence). CDR3 sequence: CSASSRPPNYGYTF. The CDR3 DNA reads TGCAGTGCTAGTTCCAGGCCGCCTAACTATGGCTACACCTTC.

This sequence joins TRBV6-5 and TRBJ2-3, with a possible D match to TRBD2 (6 bases). Germline assignment: CDR1 MNHEY and CDR2 SVGAGI. The CDR3 is 13 residues long. Trimming removed 6 bases from V and 4 bases from J, with 11 bases in between. CDR3 sequence reads: CASSARDSDTQYF. The CDR3 DNA reads as TGTGCCAGCAGCGCCCGGGACTCAGATACGCAGTATTTT.

This chain links TRBV5-6 with TRBJ1-4, with 7 bases aligning to TRBD1. V was clipped by 1 base and J by 8 bases; unmatched bases: 5. Germline assignment: CDR1 SGHDT and CDR2 YYEEEE. The CDR3 extends over 14 amino acids. CDR3 nucleotide sequence: TGTGCCAGCAGCTTGTCAGGGGGGCTCGAAAAACTGTTTTTT. This sequence encodes CASSLSGGLEKLFF.

The V gene is TRBV6-5, the J gene TRBJ2-7; a possible D gene is TRBD2 (5 bases). V shed 5 bases and J shed 4 bases, with 18 bases lying between them. The CDR3 loop spans 15 amino acids. Per the germline V gene, CDR1 is MNHEY and CDR2 is SVGAGI. The CDR3 bases are TGTGCCAGCAGTCCCTCCCGGGGTGGGGAATACGAGCAGTACTTC. Its protein product is CASSPSRGGEYEQYF.

This clone came up a few times. CDR3 DNA: TGCGCCAGCAGCTTGGACCGGTCCTACGAGCAGTACTTC. Its protein is CASSLDRSYEQYF. The chain is built from TRBV5-1 and TRBJ2-7; D unclear. The CDR3 is 13 amino acids. With 0 bases removed from V and 1 base from J, the gap between germline ends came to 5 bases. Germline V CDR1 and CDR2: SGHRS, YFSETQ.

This clone was detected only once. The rearrangement uses TRBV6-2 or TRBV6-3 and TRBJ2-3; TRBD2 agrees at 8 bases. Germline values: CDR1 MNHEY, CDR2 SVGEGT. This CDR3 is 19 amino acids long. Trimming removed 2 bases from V and 2 bases from J; junction bases left unmatched: 15. The CDR3 DNA is TGTGCCAGCAGTTACCCCCGTCGATTGACTAGCGTTGCCACAGATACGCAGTATTTT. It codes for CASSYPRRLTSVATDTQYF.

The chain uses TRBV27 and TRBJ1-2, with D possibly being TRBD1 (6 bases). The CDR3 extends over 15 amino acids. Trimming cost V 4 bases and J 1 base, with 13 bases left between them. The V gene's germline CDR1 is MNHEY and CDR2 SMNVEV (reference sequence). The CDR3 region is CASSWTESLNYGYTF. As DNA, the CDR3 is TGTGCCAGCAGTTGGACAGAGAGCCTTAACTATGGCTACACCTTC.

CDR3 nucleotide sequence: TGTGCCAGCAGTTTATTTTCCGGGACAGGGGGCTACGAGCAGTACTTC. It specifies CASSLFSGTGGYEQYF. The chain couples TRBV27 to TRBJ2-7; TRBD1 matches at 11 bases. The CDR3 runs to 16 residues. Losses at the gene ends were 1 base for V and 3 bases for J; bases not matched to a gene: 5. Germline-derived CDR1 and CDR2 are MNHEY and SMNVEV (reference sequence).

The J gene is TRBJ2-1, the V gene TRBV19, with D maybe TRBD2 (6 bases). With 7 bases removed from V and 4 bases from J, the gap between germline ends came to 20 bases. The V gene's germline CDR1 is LNHDA and CDR2 SQIVND (reference sequence). CDR3 length: 16 residues. CDR3 region: CASTSVASGGYNEQFF. The CDR3 bases are TGTGCCAGTACCTCGGTGGCCAGCGGAGGGTACAATGAGCAGTTCTTC. The variable domain in full, with the rest retrieved from reference TRBV19 and TRBJ2-1, is DGGITQSPKYLFRKEGQNVTLSCEQNLNHDAMYWYRQDPGQGLRLIYYSQIVNDFQKGDIAEGYSVSREKKESFPLTVTSAQKNPTAFYLCASTSVASGGYNEQFFGPGTRLTVL.

V usage is TRBV6-1 and J usage is TRBJ1-5; D unclear. The CDR3 consists of 14 residues. V gave up 3 bases and J gave up 2 bases, with 8 bases separating them. The germline V gene encodes CDR1 MNHNS and CDR2 SASEGT. Written as DNA, the CDR3 is TGTGCCAGCAGTGAGGCAGGCGGCAATCAGCCCCAGCATTTT. Translating gives CASSEAGGNQPQHF.

V gene TRBV15 combines with J gene TRBJ2-1, with a tentative D call TRBD2 (7 bases). Germline CDR1 and CDR2: LNHNV and YYDKDF (reference sequence). Trimming stripped 5 bases from V and 7 bases from J, with 15 bases between. The CDR3 covers 14 residues. This chain's CDR3 is CATSGGGGRNEQFF. The CDR3 DNA reads as TGTGCCACCAGCGGAGGGGGGGGCCGTAATGAGCAGTTCTTC.

The chain uses TRBV4-2 and TRBJ1-5; D is possibly TRBD1 (5 bases). CDR1 and CDR2 from the germline V gene are LGHNA and YNFKEQ. V dropped 4 bases and J dropped 5 bases, with 12 bases sitting between them. The CDR3 has 14 residues. This chain's CDR3 is CASSPSTDYQPQHF. DNA for the CDR3: TGTGCCAGCAGCCCGTCGACAGATTATCAGCCCCAGCATTTT.

Notes on this clone: In the same sample, other DNA sequences code for this CDR3. This chain connects TRBV7-2 to TRBJ2-1; maybe TRBD2 (7 bases). Germline V lookup: CDR1 SGHTA, CDR2 FQGNSA. This CDR3 has 15 residues. V lost 1 base, J lost 4 bases, and 11 bases lay in between. CDR3 in amino acids: CASSLGGGPYNEQFF. CDR3 sequence (DNA): TGTGCCAGCAGCTTAGGGGGGGGCCCTTACAATGAGCAGTTCTTC.

The CDR3 DNA reads TGCGCCAGCAGCTTGGCTAGCGGATACACCGGGGAGCTGTTTTTT. Its translation is CASSLASGYTGELFF. This rearrangement joins TRBV5-1 to TRBJ2-2, with 7 bases identical to TRBD2. This CDR3 spans 15 amino acids. V shed 0 bases and J 3 bases; nucleotides not matched to a gene: 2. Germline V gene data show CDR1 as SGHRS and CDR2 as YFSETQ.

The genes are TRBV4-3 and TRBJ2-7; 9 positions match TRBD1. This CDR3 spans 14 amino acids. Per the germline V gene, CDR1 is LGHNA and CDR2 is YSLEER. With 5 bases clipped from V and 1 base from J, the junction kept 3 bases outside the gene matches. The CDR3 protein is CASSSGTGSYEQYF. As DNA, the CDR3 is TGCGCCAGCAGCTCTGGGACAGGGTCCTACGAGCAGTACTTC.

This chain connects TRBV20-1 to TRBJ2-5; TRBD1 is a possible D gene (5 bases). V lost 5 bases to trimming and J lost 5 bases, with 9 bases between them. Germline CDR1 is DFQATT and CDR2 is SNEGSKA (reference sequence). The CDR3 runs to 11 residues. The CDR3 DNA sequence: TGCAGTGCTCGACAGTCGGAGACCCAGTACTTC. Translated, it gives CSARQSETQYF.

The chain employs TRBV7-2 and TRBJ2-7, with 7 bases matching TRBD1. The CDR3 sequence is 13 residues long. Germline trimming cut 1 base from V and 5 bases from J; bases unmatched to any gene: 2. The germline V gene has CDR1 SGHTA and CDR2 FQGNSA. The CDR3 is CASSLGQGNEQYF. In DNA form, the CDR3 reads TGTGCCAGCAGCTTAGGACAGGGCAACGAGCAGTACTTC.

This rearrangement joins TRBV2 to TRBJ1-1; TRBD1 agrees at 7 bases. The junction had 9 bases not matched to a gene; V was cut back by 7 bases and J by 4 bases. Germline V gene data show CDR1 as SNHLY and CDR2 as FYNNEI. The CDR3 runs 14 residues. As DNA, the CDR3 is TGTGCCAGCACCCCCAGGGGGATGTTCACTGAAGCTTTCTTT. Its translation is CASTPRGMFTEAFF.

This sequence joins TRBV7-2 and TRBJ2-7; TRBD2 aligns across 13 bases. Germline V gene sequence: CDR1 SGHTA, CDR2 FQGNSA. J was trimmed by 1 base and V by 3 bases; bases with no gene match: 9. This CDR3 comprises 18 residues. The CDR3 sequence: CASSFRTSGGLGSYEQYF. CDR3 bases: TGTGCCAGCAGCTTTCGGACTAGCGGGGGTTTAGGATCCTACGAGCAGTACTTC.